A single sample gave rise to the 14 T cell receptor beta chains below, sequenced in a study of blood T cells in healthy people across ages. A J-beta primer mix and a sample-barcoded 5' primer were used in a second PCR of about 7 to 12 cycles. From the 5' RACE reads, TCRdb called clonotypes with MiXCR, one entry per CDR3 protein. The table records hundreds of thousands of distinct CDR3 sequences, about 48% of them present only once. What was sequenced was blood. These receptors originate from a man under 40 in good health.

This clonotype was counted between two and nine times. V gene TRBV12-3 or TRBV12-4 combines with J gene TRBJ2-3; 9 bases match TRBD2. V lost 6 bases and J lost 1; bases outside the gene matches: 5. The CDR3 length is 15 residues. CDR3 coding DNA: TGTGCCAGCAGGACGACTAGCGGCCGCACAGATACGCAGTATTTT. This codes for CASRTTSGRTDTQYF.

J is TRBJ2-4 and V is TRBV5-1; 9 bases line up with TRBD2. The end of the DNA fits TRBJ2-7 better, so the J call may be wrong. Germline V gene data show CDR1 as SGHRS and CDR2 as YFSETQ. The CDR3 contains 17 residues. The CDR3 DNA follows: TGCGCCAGCAGCTTGGGCAATAGCGGGAGCGCCAGGTACGAGCAGTACTTC. This translates into CASSLGNSGSARYEQYF.

The V call is TRBV28, the J call TRBJ2-7; D possibly corresponds to TRBD1 (6 bases). This CDR3 has 13 amino acids. Germline loops: CDR1 MDHEN, CDR2 SYDVKM. Trimming removed 8 bases from V and 4 bases from J, with 15 bases in between. The CDR3 protein is CASRYTGSYEQYF. In DNA, the CDR3 is TGTGCCAGCCGATACACAGGGTCTTACGAGCAGTACTTC.

The rearrangement joins TRBV5-5 to TRBJ2-1, with 8 bases matching TRBD2. The CDR3 has 16 residues. Per the germline V gene, CDR1 is SGHKS and CDR2 is YYEKEE (reference sequence). V was clipped by 3 bases and J by 3 bases; unmatched bases: 8. The CDR3 loop is CASSSIAGPLYNEQFF. CDR3 sequence (DNA): TGTGCCAGCAGCTCGATAGCGGGACCACTCTACAATGAGCAGTTCTTC. Looking up the rest from reference TRBV5-5 and TRBJ2-1 gives the full variable domain: DAGVTQSPTHLIKTRGQQVTLRCSPISGHKSVSWYQQVLGQGPQFIFQYYEKEERGRGNFPDRFSARQFPNYSSELNVNALLLGDSALYLCASSSIAGPLYNEQFFGPGTRLTVL.

The rearrangement links TRBV7-9 to TRBJ1-2, with D uncertain. The ends were cut back, 5 bases at V and 4 bases at J, with 11 bases in the middle. From germline, CDR1 is SEHNR and CDR2 FQNEAQ (reference sequence). This CDR3 is built from 13 residues. The CDR3 loop is CASSNGPVYGYTF. The CDR3 DNA reads TGTGCCAGCAGCAACGGACCGGTCTATGGCTACACCTTC.

This clonotype has a handful of counts. The chain carries TRBV29-1 and TRBJ1-2, with 10 bases aligning to TRBD1. The CDR3 has 14 residues. V lost 7 bases and J lost 5; bases outside the gene matches: 10. CDR1 and CDR2 (germline): SQVTM, ANQGSEA. The CDR3 region has the DNA TGCAGCGATGCCTCGGGACAGGGGAAATATGGCTACACCTTC. Protein: CSDASGQGKYGYTF.

This clonotype was picked up many times. V and J are TRBV13 and TRBJ2-5; the D is unclear. The CDR3 sequence is 14 residues long. CDR1 is PRHDT, CDR2 FYEKMQ, per germline (reference sequence). V lost 0 bases and J lost 0, with 5 bases in between. The CDR3 spells CASSLGHNQETQYF. In nucleotides, the CDR3 is TGTGCCAGCAGCTTAGGACACAACCAAGAGACCCAGTACTTC.

Concerning this clonotype: A much larger clone differs from this one at a single base, so this may be a read error. The V call is TRBV9, the J call TRBJ2-3; D remains ambiguous. Germline lookup yields CDR1 SGDLS and CDR2 YYNGEE. Trimming removed 3 bases at V and 2 bases at J, with 4 bases between. CDR3 length: 12 amino acids. CDR3 nucleotides: TGTGCCAGCAGCGCGACCACAGATACGCAGTATTTT. Its translation is CASSATTDTQYF.

This clonotype was seen a few times. The CDR3 region is CASSLAGAPRYEQYF. The DNA for the CDR3 is TGTGCCAGCTCACTAGCGGGGGCCCCACGCTACGAGCAGTACTTC. The chain uses TRBV6-5 and TRBJ2-7, with 11 bases matching TRBD2. J was trimmed by 3 bases and V by 8 bases; bases with no gene match: 9. The germline V gene encodes CDR1 MNHEY and CDR2 SVGAGI. The CDR3 consists of 15 residues.

V gene TRBV5-8 combines with J gene TRBJ2-5; the D gene is possibly TRBD2 (5 bases). The DNA end favors TRBJ2-7, so the J call may be wrong. The CDR3 has 12 residues. Germline-derived CDR1 and CDR2 are SGHTS and YDEGEE. The CDR3: CAGRGALYEQYF. The CDR3 nucleotides are TGTGCCGGACGGGGAGCCCTCTACGAGCAGTACTTC.

Only a few counts were recorded for this clonotype. This chain uses TRBV4-1 with TRBJ2-7, with D perhaps matching TRBD1 or TRBD2 (5 bases each). The CDR3 extends over 15 amino acids. The V end was cut by 1 base, the J end by 0 bases, with 10 bases between. CDR1 is MGHRA and CDR2 is YSYEKL in the germline V gene. Written as DNA, the CDR3 is TGCGCCAGCAGCCAAGTGCCGGGGCCCTCCTACGAGCAGTACTTC. Protein: CASSQVPGPSYEQYF.

This clonotype was seen a handful of times. The CDR3 coding sequence is TGTGCCATCAGGGAAGGACGACAGCAAGAAGCTTTCTTT. It is translated as CAIREGRQQEAFF. The V and J genes are TRBV10-3 and TRBJ1-1; D might be TRBD1 (5 bases). Per germline, CDR1 ENHRY and CDR2 SYGVKD. The CDR3 totals 13 residues. Trimming left V 6 bases short and J 8 bases short, with 16 bases between.

CDR3 in DNA: TGTGCCTGGACCCCTCGTGCTCAAGGCTACGAGCAGTACTTC. Translating gives CAWTPRAQGYEQYF. The chain couples TRBV30 to TRBJ2-7; D is ambiguous. Trimming removed 4 bases at V and 3 bases at J, with 16 bases between. The CDR3 extends over 14 amino acids. The germline CDR1 and CDR2 sequences are GTSNPN and SVGIG (reference sequence).

The chain is built from TRBV3-1 and TRBJ2-7, with TRBD1 identical over 9 bases. V gave up 2 bases and J gave up 5 bases; unmatched junction bases: 4. This CDR3 has 14 residues. Germline V gene lookup returns CDR1 LGHDT and CDR2 YNNKEL (reference sequence). The CDR3 region has the DNA TGTGCCAGCAGCCAAAGGGACAGGGCGAACGAGCAGTACTTC. Translation: CASSQRDRANEQYF.